This TCR beta chain was documented in a study of radiotherapy plus CTLA-4 blockade in lung cancer. Whole-study context: Across the patients, objective responses occurred in about 19%, and disease control in about 29%. Study observations and caveats: According to reports, early shifts in blood T cell clones, alongside interferon-beta, forecast response most accurately. TCR clones from tumors expanded in blood after radiotherapy plus ipilimumab.

Chemo-refractory metastatic non-small-cell lung cancer patients received focal radiation with ipilimumab CTLA-4 blockade. This table comes from immunoSEQ multiplex PCR, and its TCRdb copy is limited to in-frame clones, with some not included. The repertoire holds roughly 45,000 clones, roughly two thirds seen once, with around 23% in the top ten. A note on this clone: Its matching antigen is unknown.

Germline V gives CDR1 ENHRY, CDR2 SYGVKD. This CDR3 is 16 amino acids long. V was cut by 6 bases and J by 0 bases, with 17 bases left in between. This specimen consisted of peripheral blood, obtained from a patient treated with radiotherapy plus ipilimumab. This receptor was taken from a human donor with non-small cell lung cancer who had a partial response to radiotherapy plus ipilimumab. V usage is TRBV10-3 and J usage is TRBJ1-1; D is possibly TRBD1 (6 bases). The CDR3 DNA is TGTGCCATCAGCAGAGAGGGGGTCGGAATGAACACTGAAGCTTTCTTT. Its protein is CAISREGVGMNTEAFF.